This T cell receptor (beta chain) was profiled in a study of Graves' ophthalmopathy and Graves' hyperthyroidism (dated by TCRdb to the late 2010s). Concerning the study at large: A patient counted as having stable hyperthyroidism if there was no progression to ophthalmopathy within 18 months of follow-up. TCR beta repertoire signatures were used to distinguish Graves' ophthalmopathy from Graves' hyperthyroidism and to predict progression to ophthalmopathy. In total, 135 blood samples were TCR-sequenced: approximately 40 ophthalmopathy, over 70 hyperthyroidism and some 17 hyperthyroidism-to-ophthalmopathy patients. To explore V-J signatures that separate ophthalmopathy from hyperthyroidism, a discovery set of 100 patients was enrolled, consisting of about 45 with ophthalmopathy and 55 to 65 with stable hyperthyroidism. The independent validation cohort included under 20 hyperthyroidism patients plus 17 patients who later progressed from hyperthyroidism to ophthalmopathy. In 6 or 7 hyperthyroidism patients, T-cell repertoires of thyroid tissue and blood were compared. Following sampling, methimazole starting at 30 mg daily was administered to hyperthyroidism patients, and high-dose intravenous methylprednisolone was administered to ophthalmopathy patients. Beyond this particular receptor, the publication reports: In validation, the model predicted ophthalmopathy progression with about 70% sensitivity and around 72% specificity; some 13 predicted patients were CT-confirmed with GO in a median of approximately six months. In cross-validation, the 13-signature model distinguished ophthalmopathy from stable hyperthyroidism with 87.88% sensitivity and approximately 81% specificity, while in the test set the corresponding values were about 79% and 69%. Sample size was not predetermined statistically, and investigators were not blinded to group allocation. Among expanded thyroid clonotypes with frequency above 0.001, most also showed up in blood, which suggests that blood repertoires may reflect the thyroid immune response.

Points on this clonotype: Its antigen specificity is not known. Compared with germline, one end of the junction differs, possibly owing to a read error.

For repertoire sequencing, the TCR beta CDR3 regions were amplified from RNA transcripts. The first round of RT-PCR was done with HTBI primers and the Qiagen OneStep RT-PCR kit, and was followed by a second round of multiplex PCR, then size selection and purification. Sequencing of the libraries was carried out on an Illumina HiSeq2000 in paired-end mode with 100 bp reads. The study's own analysis went as follows. SOAPnuke was used for read processing, and reads with adapters, uncalled bases, a mean Phred below 15, or no exact constant-primer or identifier match were discarded. COPE v1.2.5 was used to merge the high-quality paired reads. Unique nucleotide sequences were defined as clonotypes and aligned to IMGT TRB V, D and J references using MiTCR v1.1. Analysis was restricted to V-J combinations with a frequency above 0.0001, which covered roughly 99% of repertoires. A TCR clonal expansion and chaos score per V-J combination was defined as the ratio of F50 clonal expansion to chaos observed in the TCRdist matrix. Welch's t-statistics and random forest were used to reduce features to 13 V-J combinations, which were fed into a naive Bayes classifier. The similarity between thyroid and blood repertoires was quantified using the Morisita-Horn index. The raw public data were reprocessed by TCRdb itself: fastp quality trimming at Q25, MiXCR clonotype calling, in-frame beta chains only. Rows merge per CDR3 protein into single entries with the most common DNA and genes. Here the V and J calls rest on TCRdb's processing, not on the authors' analysis. The sample table contains around 1,000,000 distinct CDR3 sequences; only one count was recorded for 35% to 40% of them. The biggest ten clones account for 11% of the sample.

Patients with hyperthyroidism were aged 18 to 65 years, had been newly diagnosed, and had a disease duration of less than 2 months. Patients were excluded if they had other autoimmune diseases, uncontrolled infections, pregnancy or lactation. Clinical symptoms, serum thyroxine, TRAb, thyroid ultrasound and orbital computed tomography formed the basis of the diagnosis. Total RNA was extracted with Trizol reagent and quality-checked on an Agilent 2100 Bioanalyzer. Including the terminal cysteine and phenylalanine, the CDR3 comprises 14 residues. Only CDR3 DNA remains: 42 bases, in frame from the first base. Taken from the germline V gene (reference sequence), the CDR1 and CDR2 loops are DFQATT and SNEGSKA.

This TCR came from an adult man with Graves' hyperthyroidism. Sequencing was done on a sample of peripheral blood or thyroid tissue (not recorded which). The rearranged segments are TRBV20-1 and TRBJ1-4; 11 junctional bases match TRBD1. The nucleotides are TGCAGTGCAAGAGGGACAGGGGGTAATGAAAAACTGTTTTTT. Its amino acids are CSARGTGGNEKLFF.